The 2 T cell receptor beta chains in this list originate from one sample, sequenced in a study of blood T cell repertoires in COVID-19 (dated by TCRdb to 2018 to 2021). Library prep was done by the immunoSEQ multiplex PCR assay. In its TCRdb copy, this immuneACCESS table keeps in-frame sequences only and misses some clones. Where compared with another copy, unresolved V genes explain less than half of these, and the others have no known cause. This sample has about 140,000 clones in its table, and 84% of those were observed once. The ten biggest clones cover 3% to 3.5% of the sample. Material: PBMCs or T cells enriched from blood (not recorded which). These receptors were taken from a woman aged 50 to 60 with acute COVID-19.

V gene TRBV7-9 combines with J gene TRBJ2-1; 9 nucleotides agree with TRBD2. Germline V gene sequence: CDR1 SEHNR, CDR2 FQNEAQ (reference sequence). The CDR3 length is 17 residues. J lost 5 bases, V lost 1 base, and 9 bases had no gene match. CDR3 residues: CASSLDGSGRRNNEQFF. The CDR3 nucleotides read TGTGCCAGCAGCTTAGATGGTAGCGGGAGAAGAAACAATGAGCAGTTCTTC.

The genes are TRBV7-9 and TRBJ2-1, with 14 bases fitting TRBD2. The junction had 12 bases not matched to a gene; V was cut back by 7 bases and J by 10 bases. The CDR3 loop spans 16 amino acids. CDR1 and CDR2 from the germline V gene are SEHNR and FQNEAQ (reference sequence). CDR3 coding DNA: TGTGCCAGCACCCCCAAGACTAGCGGGAGGGCCGGGGAGCAGTTCTTC. Amino acids: CASTPKTSGRAGEQFF.